The entry that follows covers one T cell receptor (beta chain) sequence. What it binds is unknown. PCR amplification relied on 60 Vbeta primers (plus 13 Jbeta primers). Clones were read by immunoSEQ multiplex PCR, and TCRdb kept only the in-frame ones, dropping some. The table lists over 150,000 clones, around 79% of them singletons. V was pared by 7 bases and J by 2 bases, with 14 bases of the junction left unmatched. Germline assignment: CDR1 SGHAT and CDR2 FQDESV (reference sequence). CDR3 length equals 17 residues. This record belongs to a study of cytomegalovirus exposure and HLA in healthy donors. Overall study findings and caveats: Analysis was carried out at a later point, and it linked a missense DCLRE1C variant to TCR beta V- and J-gene trimming. According to a later analysis, most TCR beta chains associated with CMV appeared HLA-restricted. Several V segments, TRBV6-2 and TRBV6-3 among them, could not be told apart and were dropped.

Material for sequencing was PBMCs. This TCR was recovered from a man between 35 and 55 years old in good health and CMV-seronegative. The chain has TRBV11-1 and TRBJ1-5; 7 bases match TRBD1. The CDR3 DNA follows: TGTGCCAGCATCGGGACAGTAAAAGGGTATGGCAATCAGCCCCAGCATTTT. It encodes CASIGTVKGYGNQPQHF.